A selection of T cell receptor beta chains follows, all from one sample in a study of cytomegalovirus exposure and HLA in healthy donors. Generated by immunoSEQ multiplex PCR, the TCRdb table keeps only in-frame clones and is missing some. The sample shows 120,000 to 150,000 clones, roughly 79% of them seen only once. Sequencing used PBMCs. All receptors come from a man between 18 and 35 years old in good health and CMV-seronegative. Both conserved end residues are part of each CDR3. Each record gives: V gene, D gene, clone size, J gene, CDR3 protein, CDR3 DNA. A D gene is named only where the DNA matches it firmly. Size values are once, few and many counts, or a class for expanded clones, and some rows have none.

>TRBV6-5|-|-|TRBJ1-2
CASSYSSGIHYGYTF
TGTGCCAGCAGTTACTCCTCGGGAATCCACTATGGCTACACCTTC
>TRBV6-5|TRBD1|-|TRBJ1-3
CASSPWTGRNTIYF
TGTGCCAGCAGTCCCTGGACAGGGAGAAACACCATATATTTT
>TRBV14|-|-|TRBJ2-5
CASSQGYPETQYF
TGTGCCAGCAGCCAGGGCTATCCGGAGACCCAGTACTTC
>TRBV7-2|-|-|TRBJ1-1
CASSPGRTWGTEAFF
TGTGCCAGCAGCCCCGGGAGGACATGGGGAACTGAAGCTTTCTTT
>TRBV6-6|TRBD1|few|TRBJ1-5
CASSHRGAGNQPQHF
TGTGCCAGCAGCCACAGGGGCGCGGGCAATCAGCCCCAGCATTTT
>TRBV18|TRBD1|-|TRBJ1-1
CASKLTGGPTMNTEAFF
TGTGCCAGCAAGCTGACAGGGGGCCCCACAATGAACACTGAAGCTTTCTTT
>TRBV30|TRBD2|-|TRBJ2-5
CAWSGGLAVPSPRQETQYF
TGTGCCTGGAGTGGGGGACTAGCGGTCCCCTCGCCCCGACAAGAGACCCAGTACTTC
>TRBV6-1|-|-|TRBJ1-1
CASSGRVVQAFF
TGTGCCAGCAGTGGCAGGGTTGTTCAAGCTTTCTTT
>TRBV9|TRBD1|once|TRBJ1-4
CASSAGQGAEKLFF
TGTGCCAGCAGCGCCGGACAGGGGGCTGAAAAACTGTTTTTT
>TRBV6-5|TRBD1|-|TRBJ1-1
CASSSNPTGMRAEAFF
TGTGCCAGCAGTTCTAACCCGACAGGGATGAGGGCTGAAGCTTTCTTT
>TRBV30|-|few|TRBJ1-6
CAWSSSYNSPLHF
TGTGCCTGGAGCAGCTCCTATAATTCACCCCTCCACTTT
>TRBV6-5|-|-|TRBJ1-1
CASSYTPPGYTEAFF
TGTGCCAGCAGTTACACACCCCCAGGGTACACTGAAGCTTTCTTT
>TRBV9|TRBD1|once|TRBJ2-1
CASSVGGQLHNEQFF
TGTGCCAGCAGCGTAGGGGGACAGTTGCACAATGAGCAGTTCTTC
>TRBV4-1|TRBD1|-|TRBJ1-1
CASSLGRDRGMGTEAFF
TGCGCCAGCAGCCTAGGTAGGGACAGGGGGATGGGGACTGAAGCTTTCTTT
>TRBV7-2|-|-|TRBJ2-3
CASTRLWEGADTQYF
TGTGCCAGCACCCGTTTATGGGAGGGGGCAGATACGCAGTATTTT
>TRBV14|TRBD1|-|TRBJ1-1
CASMRQGWAEAFF
TGTGCCAGCATGCGACAGGGGTGGGCTGAAGCTTTCTTT
>TRBV11-2|TRBD1|-|TRBJ2-7
CASSPWTGSYEQYF
TGTGCCAGCAGCCCCTGGACAGGGTCCTACGAGCAGTACTTC
>TRBV27|-|once|TRBJ1-1
CASSLSTRRSGEAFF
TGTGCCAGCAGTTTATCTACGCGACGCTCGGGTGAAGCTTTCTTT
>TRBV6-5|TRBD1|-|TRBJ1-4
CASDPGQTNEKLFF
TGTGCCAGCGATCCGGGACAGACTAATGAAAAACTGTTTTTT
>TRBV5-4|-|-|TRBJ1-2
CASSLWAGANYGYTF
TGTGCCAGCAGCTTGTGGGCTGGGGCCAACTATGGCTACACCTTC
>TRBV4-2|-|-|TRBJ1-6
CASSQETGGSPLHF
TGTGCCAGCAGCCAAGAGACAGGCGGTTCACCCCTCCACTTT
>TRBV4-1|-|-|TRBJ1-3
CASSQDGDSGNTIYF
TGCGCCAGCAGCCAAGACGGGGACTCTGGAAACACCATATATTTT
>TRBV30|-|-|TRBJ2-3
CASLGGVGPDTQYF
TGTGCCTCCCTGGGGGGAGTTGGGCCAGATACGCAGTATTTT
>TRBV11-2|-|-|TRBJ2-7
CASSLGLRGYEQYF
TGTGCCAGCAGCTTAGGTTTGCGGGGCTACGAGCAGTACTTC
>TRBV9|TRBD2|-|TRBJ2-5
CASSTRTSGQETQYF
TGTGCCAGCAGCACCAGGACTAGCGGGCAAGAGACCCAGTACTTC
>TRBV9|TRBD1|-|TRBJ1-3
CASSVGQGAFGNTIYF
TGTGCCAGCAGCGTAGGCCAGGGGGCTTTTGGAAACACCATATATTTT
>TRBV18|-|-|TRBJ2-7
CASSSEHYYEQYF
TGTGCCAGCTCTTCGGAGCACTACTACGAGCAGTACTTC
>TRBV5-8|-|-|TRBJ1-4
CASSRGDKSLGTNEKLFF
TGTGCCAGCAGCCGGGGGGACAAAAGTCTCGGGACTAATGAAAAACTGTTTTTT
>TRBV6-6|TRBD2|-|TRBJ2-7
CASSYRRGEGGEQYF
TGTGCCAGCAGTTACCGTCGGGGGGAAGGAGGTGAGCAGTACTTC
>TRBV2|TRBD1|-|TRBJ2-7
CASSQGQGMTYEQYF
TGTGCCAGCAGTCAGGGACAGGGAATGACCTACGAGCAGTACTTC
>TRBV7-9|-|-|TRBJ1-3
CASSLEPQGVRNTIYF
TGTGCCAGCAGCCTCGAACCACAGGGTGTCCGAAACACCATATATTTT
>TRBV5-8|-|-|TRBJ1-2
CASTERGGPPNYGYTF
TGTGCCAGCACCGAACGGGGGGGGCCACCTAACTATGGCTACACCTTC
>TRBV7-2|-|-|TRBJ1-4
CASSLNEATNEKLFF
TGTGCCAGCAGCTTGAATGAGGCAACTAATGAAAAACTGTTTTTT
>TRBV6-1|TRBD1|-|TRBJ2-7
CASTKTGGTYEQYF
TGTGCCAGCACCAAGACAGGGGGAACCTACGAGCAGTACTTC
>TRBV7-2|TRBD2|once|TRBJ2-2
CASSLGLAFGELFF
TGTGCCAGCAGCTTGGGACTAGCGTTCGGGGAGCTGTTTTTT
>TRBV4-3|-|-|TRBJ2-3
CASSQGLRDTQYF
TGCGCCAGCAGCCAAGGTCTACGTGATACGCAGTATTTT
>TRBV4-3|TRBD1|-|TRBJ2-7
CASSLRQGTYEQYF
TGCGCCAGCAGCCTTCGACAGGGTACCTACGAGCAGTACTTC
>TRBV9|-|-|TRBJ1-1
CASSRHGNTEAFF
TGTGCCAGCAGCCGACACGGGAACACTGAAGCTTTCTTT
>TRBV7-9|-|-|TRBJ2-7
CASSSLGGSEQYF
TGTGCCAGCAGCTCCCTTGGGGGCAGCGAGCAGTACTTC
>TRBV7-2|TRBD2|-|TRBJ2-1
CASSPRLAAWGNEQFF
TGTGCCAGCAGCCCCCGACTAGCGGCTTGGGGGAATGAGCAGTTCTTC
>TRBV9|-|-|TRBJ2-7
CASSVTDGDYEQYF
TGTGCCAGCAGCGTGACGGACGGGGACTACGAGCAGTACTTC
>TRBV7-2|-|-|TRBJ1-1
CASSLNPGGGTEAFF
TGTGCCAGCAGCTTAAATCCCGGCGGGGGCACTGAAGCTTTCTTT
>TRBV7-2|-|-|TRBJ2-1
CASSPGGSSYNEQFF
TGTGCCAGCAGCCCCGGGGGAAGCTCCTACAATGAGCAGTTCTTC
>TRBV18|-|-|TRBJ2-7
CASSPGQPPYEQYF
TGTGCCAGCTCACCCGGACAGCCTCCCTACGAGCAGTACTTC
>TRBV18|-|-|TRBJ2-5
CASSPPGVQETQYF
TGTGCCAGCTCACCACCCGGGGTCCAAGAGACCCAGTACTTC
>TRBV19|TRBD1|-|TRBJ1-1
CASSIKGQGISAFF
TGTGCCAGTAGTATAAAGGGACAGGGGATTTCAGCTTTCTTT
>TRBV30|-|-|TRBJ2-5
CAWSVGGGLETQYF
TGTGCCTGGAGTGTAGGGGGGGGGTTGGAGACCCAGTACTTC
>TRBV5-1|-|-|TRBJ2-1
CASSLSLPSQGSEQFF
TGCGCCAGCAGCTTGTCGCTTCCTTCCCAGGGAAGTGAGCAGTTCTTC
>TRBV7-3|TRBD2|-|TRBJ2-1
CASSLIAGGQNEQFF
TGTGCCAGCAGCTTAATAGCGGGGGGGCAGAACGAGCAGTTCTTC
>TRBV9|-|-|TRBJ1-1
CASRGPGATEAFF
TGTGCCAGCAGGGGTCCGGGAGCCACTGAAGCTTTCTTT
>TRBV11-1|TRBD1|-|TRBJ2-7
CASSLGTGAYEQYF
TGTGCCAGCAGCCTCGGGACAGGAGCCTACGAGCAGTACTTC
>TRBV7-9|-|-|TRBJ1-3
CASSSEFGSGNTIYF
TGTGCCAGCAGCTCCGAGTTCGGCTCTGGAAACACCATATATTTT
>TRBV4-2|-|few|TRBJ1-1
CASSQATSTEAFF
TGTGCCAGCAGCCAAGCTACCTCCACTGAAGCTTTCTTT
>TRBV7-9|-|-|TRBJ2-3
CASSPGDSSTDTQYF
TGTGCCAGCAGCCCGGGAGACTCTTCCACAGATACGCAGTATTTT